This TCR beta chain was identified in a study of blood T cells in healthy people across ages. Points from the study as a whole: Naive T cell percentage showed a strong correlation with TCR beta diversity.

The CDR3 is 16 residues long. The ends lost 6 bases at V and 4 bases at J; junction bases unmatched: 10. This clonotype was seen more than once but under ten times. Its target is unknown. Then a second PCR, running about 6 to 11 cycles, was carried out with a sample-barcoded 5' primer and a J-beta primer mix. TCRdb called the 5' RACE reads again in MiXCR, with one record for every CDR3 protein. This repertoire shows 600,000 or so distinct CDR3 sequences, approximately 30% found once; its top ten account for 15% to 17%. The donors, healthy Caucasians from Russia, were aged about 6 to 100. The receptor's source is a woman over 75 in good health. The chain uses TRBV12-3 or TRBV12-4 and TRBJ1-4, with TRBD1 matching over 8 bases. What was sequenced was blood. CDR3 sequence reads: CASSPGQGAYNEKLFF. CDR3 bases: TGTGCCAGCAGCCCCGGGCAGGGGGCGTATAATGAAAAACTGTTTTTT.